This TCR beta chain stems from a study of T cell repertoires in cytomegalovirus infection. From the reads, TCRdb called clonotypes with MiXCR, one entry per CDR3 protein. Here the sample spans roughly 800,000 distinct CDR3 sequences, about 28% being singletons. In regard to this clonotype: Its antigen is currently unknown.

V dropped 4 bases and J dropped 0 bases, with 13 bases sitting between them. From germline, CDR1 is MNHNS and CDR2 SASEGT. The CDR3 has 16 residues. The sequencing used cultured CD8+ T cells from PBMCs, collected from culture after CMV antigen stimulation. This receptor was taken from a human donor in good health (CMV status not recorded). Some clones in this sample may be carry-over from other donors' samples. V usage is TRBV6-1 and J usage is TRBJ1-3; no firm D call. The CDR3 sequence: CASSAHRPNSGNTIYF. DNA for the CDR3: TGTGCCAGCAGTGCTCACCGACCTAACTCTGGAAACACCATATATTTT.